Here is one TCR beta chain with its context. The sample holds other DNA sequences that translate to the same CDR3. The CDR3 consists of 17 residues. Original processing methods: By means of reference gene primer amplification, nucleated cell counts were estimated. Profiling relied on immunoSEQ multiplex PCR, and the TCRdb table lists in-frame clones only, not all of them. V and J calls and clone size are those listed in that table; D and trimming were worked out from the DNA. The table shows about 290,000 clones, with approximately 86% occurring only once. The record originates from a study of blood T cell repertoires in COVID-19. Background on the study: Spain, Italy and the United States supplied samples that represented acute and convalescent COVID-19. T cells, B-cell-depleted T cells, or PBMCs supplied cDNA or gDNA.

The sequenced sample was peripheral blood. This clonotype originated in a woman in her forties or fifties with active or convalescent COVID-19. V is TRBV21-1 and J is TRBJ2-2; the DNA was not compared with TRBD2, the D call given in the table. TRBV21-1 is a recognized pseudogene. CDR3 in DNA: TGTGCCAGCAGCACAAGGACTAGCGGGGCGAATACCGGGGAGCTGTTTTTT. It specifies CASSTRTSGANTGELFF.